Each of the 5 T cell receptor beta chains below was sequenced from the same sample in a study of T cells expressing NK-cell markers. TCRdb re-called the 5' RACE reads; one entry per CDR3 protein, DNA not given. The ten most abundant clones cover approximately 7% of a sample with roughly 420,000 distinct CDR3 sequences. The sample was blood T cells: a sorted CD56 or NKG2C T cell subset, CD4+ or CD8+ T cells, or bulk PBMC T cells (not recorded which). The receptors derive from a woman aged 18-69 years in good health.

The rearrangement uses TRBV24-1 and TRBJ1-5; TCRdb designates TRBD1, a call that cannot be tested without DNA. Germline V gene data show CDR1 as KGHDR and CDR2 as SFDVKD. The CDR3 loop spans 15 amino acids. CDR3 amino acids: CATSDRQGNNQPQHF.

This chain links TRBV7-2 with TRBJ2-2; TCRdb's D call of TRBD2 is untestable without DNA. The CDR3 contains 17 residues. Germline V lookup: CDR1 SGHTA, CDR2 FQGNSA. The chain's CDR3 is CASSLLLAGGSTGELFF.

The rearrangement links TRBV21-1 to TRBJ2-3; there is no DNA to check the TCRdb D call of TRBD1. TRBV21-1 constitutes a pseudogene. The CDR3 consists of 16 residues. The CDR3 reads CASSTPRAVLTDTQYF.

The J gene is TRBJ2-2, the V gene TRBV18; lacking DNA, the TRBD2 call made by TCRdb goes unchecked. CDR3 length: 17 amino acids. Germline V CDR1 and CDR2: KGHSH, LQKENI. The CDR3 spells CASSETGLATNTGELFF.

This chain connects TRBV24-1 to TRBJ2-1; without DNA, the TCRdb call of TRBD2 cannot be checked. Germline assignment: CDR1 KGHDR and CDR2 SFDVKD. The CDR3 is 14 residues long. The CDR3 is CATSGREGNNEQFF.